These 3 T cell receptor beta chains came from one sample sequenced in a study of blood T cell repertoires in COVID-19. Assay: immunoSEQ multiplex PCR; the TCRdb copy retains only in-frame clones and omits some. The profile shows roughly 77,000 clones, over 75% of them singletons. Source material: peripheral blood. The receptors come from a human donor in a cohort sampled during active COVID-19.

The rearrangement uses TRBV12-2 and TRBJ2-1; the D segment call TRBD1 is taken from the table without a DNA check. TRBV12-2 is a pseudogene locus. The CDR3 is made up of 13 amino acids. The CDR3 spells CASRPNRNNEQFF. For the CDR3, the DNA is TGTGCAAGTCGCCCGAACAGAAACAATGAGCAGTTCTTC.

The gene calls are TRBV6-4 and TRBJ2-3; 10 bases match TRBD2. The V segment lost 6 bases and the J segment 6 bases; nucleotides outside the gene matches: 9. The CDR3 is made up of 15 amino acids. The germline V gene has CDR1 MRHNA and CDR2 SNTAGT. This chain's CDR3 is CASSSLAGGKDTQYF. CDR3 nucleotides: TGTGCCAGCAGCTCCTTAGCGGGGGGAAAGGATACGCAGTATTTT.

This chain joins TRBV30 and TRBJ2-6; 7 nucleotides match TRBD2. The CDR3 length is 14 residues. V lost 3 bases to trimming and J lost 4 bases; unmatched junction nucleotides: 3. Germline-derived CDR1 and CDR2 are GTSNPN and SVGIG (reference sequence). DNA for the CDR3: TGTGCCTGGAGGACGGGGGGAGGGGCCAACGTCCTGACTTTC. The encoded protein is CAWRTGGGANVLTF.